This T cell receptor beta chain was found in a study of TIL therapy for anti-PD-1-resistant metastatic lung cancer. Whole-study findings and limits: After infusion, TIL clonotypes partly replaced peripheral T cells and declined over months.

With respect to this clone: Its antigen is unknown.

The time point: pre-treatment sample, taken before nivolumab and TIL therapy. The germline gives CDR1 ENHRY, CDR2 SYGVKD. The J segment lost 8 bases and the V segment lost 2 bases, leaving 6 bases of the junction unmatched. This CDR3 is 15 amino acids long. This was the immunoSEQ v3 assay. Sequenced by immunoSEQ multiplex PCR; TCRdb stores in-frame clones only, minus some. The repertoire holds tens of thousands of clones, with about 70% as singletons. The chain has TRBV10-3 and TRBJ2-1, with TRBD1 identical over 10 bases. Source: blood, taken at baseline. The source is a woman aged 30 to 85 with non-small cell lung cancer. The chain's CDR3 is CAISEPRDRGDEQFF. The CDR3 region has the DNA TGTGCCATCAGTGAGCCGAGGGACAGGGGCGATGAGCAGTTCTTC.